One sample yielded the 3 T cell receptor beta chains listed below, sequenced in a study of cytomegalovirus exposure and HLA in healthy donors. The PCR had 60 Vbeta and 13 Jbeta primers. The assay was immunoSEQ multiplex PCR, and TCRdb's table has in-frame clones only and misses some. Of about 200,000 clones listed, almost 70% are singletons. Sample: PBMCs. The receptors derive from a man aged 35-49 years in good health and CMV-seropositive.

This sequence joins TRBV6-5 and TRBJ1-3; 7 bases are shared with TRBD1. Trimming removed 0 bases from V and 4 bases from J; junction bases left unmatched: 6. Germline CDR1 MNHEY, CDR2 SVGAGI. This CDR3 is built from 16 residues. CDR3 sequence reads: CASSYSKGAQGNTIYF. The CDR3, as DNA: TGTGCCAGCAGTTACTCGAAGGGGGCGCAAGGAAACACCATATATTTT.

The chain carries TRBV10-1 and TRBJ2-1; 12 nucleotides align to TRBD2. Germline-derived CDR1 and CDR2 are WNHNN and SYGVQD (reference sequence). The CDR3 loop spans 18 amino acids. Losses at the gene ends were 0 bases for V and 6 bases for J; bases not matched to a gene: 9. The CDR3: CASSESGRTSGASNEQFF. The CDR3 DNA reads TGCGCCAGCAGTGAGTCGGGAAGGACTAGCGGGGCCAGCAATGAGCAGTTCTTC.

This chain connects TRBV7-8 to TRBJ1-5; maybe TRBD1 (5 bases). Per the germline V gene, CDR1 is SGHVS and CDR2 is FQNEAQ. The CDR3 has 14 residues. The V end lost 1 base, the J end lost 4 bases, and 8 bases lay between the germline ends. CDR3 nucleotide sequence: TGTGCCAGCAGCTTAGTCCGACAGAATCAGCCCCAGCATTTT. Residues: CASSLVRQNQPQHF. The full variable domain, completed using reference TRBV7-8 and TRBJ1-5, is GAGVSQSPRYKVAKRGQDVALRCDPISGHVSLFWYQQALGQGPEFLTYFQNEAQLDKSGLPSDRFFAERPEGSVSTLKIQRTQQEDSAVYLCASSLVRQNQPQHFGDGTRLSIL.